This T cell receptor beta chain was identified in a study of OX40 agonist ivuxolimab in advanced cancers. Looking at the study overall: Patients received ivuxolimab, an intravenous treatment, every 2 weeks at 0.01 to 10 mg/kg. Participants, 75% to 90% male, averaged roughly 60 years of age, ranging from about 23 to 90.

The study, taken as a whole, reports: CD4+ and CD8+ blood T cells expanded clonally by week 6 at 0.1 to 3.0 mg/kg.

CDR3 length equals 14 residues. V was trimmed by 2 bases and J by 0 bases, leaving 7 bases between them. CDR1 and CDR2 (germline): SNHLY, FYNNEI. Clones were read by immunoSEQ multiplex PCR, and TCRdb kept only the in-frame ones, dropping some. The sample carries 30,000 to 35,000 clones, 81% recorded once. As concerns this clone: Its antigen is as yet unknown.

Sequences were derived from CD4+ or CD8+ T cells sorted from blood, sampled in a trial of the OX40 agonist ivuxolimab. The TCR originated in an adult with an advanced solid tumor such as melanoma, head and neck, liver or kidney cancer. The chain carries TRBV2 and TRBJ1-1; D is undetermined. The CDR3 DNA is TGTGCCAGCAGTGAATGGAAGTTGAACACTGAAGCTTTCTTT. It encodes CASSEWKLNTEAFF. Supplemented by reference TRBV2 and TRBJ1-1, the full variable domain reads EPEVTQTPSHQVTQMGQEVILRCVPISNHLYFYWYRQILGQKVEFLVSFYNNEISEKSEIFDDQFSVERPDGSNFTLKIRSTKLEDSAMYFCASSEWKLNTEAFFGQGTRLTVV.